Below, one T cell receptor beta chain is given with its context. The table came from immunoSEQ multiplex PCR; TCRdb's copy has only in-frame clones and leaves some out. The data contain more than 65,000 clones, over 65% of them singletons. The sample is drawn from a study of blood T cell repertoires in COVID-19. Overall study context: Both acute and convalescent COVID-19 samples were obtained from the United States, Italy and Spain. PBMCs, B-cell-depleted T cells, or T cells provided the cDNA or gDNA that made up the material.

V lost 0 bases and J 5 bases, leaving 17 bases between the germline ends. CDR1 and CDR2 (germline): SGHRS, YFSETQ. The CDR3 consists of 16 residues. The origin of this receptor is a woman in her seventies with acute or convalescent COVID-19. J is TRBJ1-2 and V is TRBV5-1; possible D gene TRBD1, 5 bases. The sequencing input was peripheral blood. The CDR3 region is CASSLVMPSAGYGYTF. DNA of the CDR3: TGCGCCAGCAGCTTGGTGATGCCCTCCGCAGGGTATGGCTACACCTTC.